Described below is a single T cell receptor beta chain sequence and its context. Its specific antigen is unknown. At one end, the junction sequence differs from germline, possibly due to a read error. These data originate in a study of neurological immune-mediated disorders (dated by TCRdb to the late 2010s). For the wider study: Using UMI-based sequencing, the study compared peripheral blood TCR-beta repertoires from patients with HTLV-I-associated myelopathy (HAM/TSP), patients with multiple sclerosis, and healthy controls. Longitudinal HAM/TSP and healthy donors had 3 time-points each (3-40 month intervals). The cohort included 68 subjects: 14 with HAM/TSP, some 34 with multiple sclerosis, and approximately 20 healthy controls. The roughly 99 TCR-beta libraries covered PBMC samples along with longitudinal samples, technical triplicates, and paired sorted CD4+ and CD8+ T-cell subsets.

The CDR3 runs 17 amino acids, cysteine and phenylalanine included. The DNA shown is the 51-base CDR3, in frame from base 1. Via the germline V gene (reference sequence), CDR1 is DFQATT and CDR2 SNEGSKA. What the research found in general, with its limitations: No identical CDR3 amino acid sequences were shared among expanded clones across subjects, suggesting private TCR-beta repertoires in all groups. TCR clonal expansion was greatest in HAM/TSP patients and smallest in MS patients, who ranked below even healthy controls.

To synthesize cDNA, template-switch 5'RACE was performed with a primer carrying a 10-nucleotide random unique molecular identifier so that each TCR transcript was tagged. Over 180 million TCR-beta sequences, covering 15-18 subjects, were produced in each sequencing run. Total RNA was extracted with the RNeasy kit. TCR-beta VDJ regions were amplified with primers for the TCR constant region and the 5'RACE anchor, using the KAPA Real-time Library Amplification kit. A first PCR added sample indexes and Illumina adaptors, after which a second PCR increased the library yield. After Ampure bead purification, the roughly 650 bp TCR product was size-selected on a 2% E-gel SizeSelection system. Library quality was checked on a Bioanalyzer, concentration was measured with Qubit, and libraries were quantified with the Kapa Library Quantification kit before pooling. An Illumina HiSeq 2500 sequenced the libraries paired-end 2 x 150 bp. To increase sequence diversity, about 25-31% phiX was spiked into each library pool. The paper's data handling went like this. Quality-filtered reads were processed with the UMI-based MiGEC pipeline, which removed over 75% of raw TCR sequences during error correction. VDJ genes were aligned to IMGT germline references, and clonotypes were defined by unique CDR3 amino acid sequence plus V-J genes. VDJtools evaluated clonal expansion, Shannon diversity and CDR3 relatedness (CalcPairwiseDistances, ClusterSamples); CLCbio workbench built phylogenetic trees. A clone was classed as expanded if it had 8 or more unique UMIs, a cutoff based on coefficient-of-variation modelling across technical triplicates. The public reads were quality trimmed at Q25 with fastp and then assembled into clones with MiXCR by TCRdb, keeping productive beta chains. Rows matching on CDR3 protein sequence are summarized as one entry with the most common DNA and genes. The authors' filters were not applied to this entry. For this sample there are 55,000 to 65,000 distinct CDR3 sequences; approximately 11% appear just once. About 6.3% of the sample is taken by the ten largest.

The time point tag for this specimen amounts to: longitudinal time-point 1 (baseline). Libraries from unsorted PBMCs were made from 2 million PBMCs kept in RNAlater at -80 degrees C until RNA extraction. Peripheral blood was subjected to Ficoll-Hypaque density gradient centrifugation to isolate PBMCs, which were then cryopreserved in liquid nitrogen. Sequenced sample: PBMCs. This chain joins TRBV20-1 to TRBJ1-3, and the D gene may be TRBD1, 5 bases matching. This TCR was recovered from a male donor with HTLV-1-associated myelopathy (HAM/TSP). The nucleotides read TGCAGTGCTAGAGCCCTGGGTGCGGGGGACTCCGGAAACACCAGATATTTT. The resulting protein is CSARALGAGDSGNTRYF.